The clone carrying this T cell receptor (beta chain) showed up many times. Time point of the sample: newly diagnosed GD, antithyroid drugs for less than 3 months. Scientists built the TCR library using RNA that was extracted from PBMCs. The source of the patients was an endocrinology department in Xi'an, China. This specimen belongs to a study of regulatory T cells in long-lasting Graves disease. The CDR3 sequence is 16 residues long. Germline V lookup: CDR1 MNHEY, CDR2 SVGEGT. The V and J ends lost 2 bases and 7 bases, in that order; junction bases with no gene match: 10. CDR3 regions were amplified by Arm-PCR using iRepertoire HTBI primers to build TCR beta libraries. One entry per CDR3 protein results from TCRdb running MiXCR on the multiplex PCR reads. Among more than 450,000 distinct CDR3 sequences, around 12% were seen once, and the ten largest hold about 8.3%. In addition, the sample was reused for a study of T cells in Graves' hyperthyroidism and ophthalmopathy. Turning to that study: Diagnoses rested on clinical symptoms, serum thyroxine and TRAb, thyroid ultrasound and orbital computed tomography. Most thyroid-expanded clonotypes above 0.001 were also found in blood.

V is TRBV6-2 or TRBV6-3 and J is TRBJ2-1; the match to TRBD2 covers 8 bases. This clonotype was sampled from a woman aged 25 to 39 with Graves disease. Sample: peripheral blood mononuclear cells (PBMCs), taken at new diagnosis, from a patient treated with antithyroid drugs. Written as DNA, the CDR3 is TGTGCCAGCAGTTACGGTGGAGGCGGGAGGATGAATGAGCAGTTCTTC. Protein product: CASSYGGGGRMNEQFF.